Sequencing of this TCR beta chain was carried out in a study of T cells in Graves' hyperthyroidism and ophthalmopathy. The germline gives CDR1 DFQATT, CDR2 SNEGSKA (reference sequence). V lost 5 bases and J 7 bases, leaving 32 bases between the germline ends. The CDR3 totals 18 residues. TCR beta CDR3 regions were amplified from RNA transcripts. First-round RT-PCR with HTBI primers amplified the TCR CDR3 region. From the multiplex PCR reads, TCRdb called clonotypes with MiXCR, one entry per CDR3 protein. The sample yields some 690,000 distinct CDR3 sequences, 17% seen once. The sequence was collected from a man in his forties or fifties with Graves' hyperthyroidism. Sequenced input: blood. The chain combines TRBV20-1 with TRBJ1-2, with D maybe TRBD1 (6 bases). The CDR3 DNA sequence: TGCAGTGCTGAGGGAGTAGCAGGGGAGAATATGTTTAGGGGTGGCTACACCTTC. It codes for CSAEGVAGENMFRGGYTF.